This TCR beta chain stems from a study of T cell repertoires in cytomegalovirus infection. Study summary: Public TCR beta signatures were indicative of both CMV infection and a matching HLA type.

Points on this clonotype: Its antigen is not identified.

The study's findings and limits: Predominance within the ex vivo response was attributable to HLA-C-restricted CMV-specific TCR beta clonotypes.

The V and J ends lost 4 bases and 4 bases, in that order; junction bases with no gene match: 12. Germline-derived CDR1 and CDR2 are MNHEY and SVGEGT. The CDR3 sequence is 17 residues long. TCRdb re-derived calls from the reads in MiXCR, one entry per CDR3 protein. This sample has under 500,000 distinct CDR3 sequences, with approximately 42% found just once. The source was cultured PBMCs, collected from culture after CMV antigen stimulation. The origin of this receptor is a human donor in good health (CMV status not recorded). Some clones in this sample may be carry-over from other donors' samples. V gene TRBV6-2 or TRBV6-3 combines with J gene TRBJ1-5, with TRBD1 matching over 8 bases. Written as DNA, the CDR3 is TGTGCCAGCAGTTTATTCCCCGGACAGGGACGAAATCAGCCCCAGCATTTT. It encodes CASSLFPGQGRNQPQHF.